The source of this T cell receptor beta chain is a study of T cells in Graves' hyperthyroidism and ophthalmopathy. The study's findings and limits: Ophthalmopathy and stable hyperthyroidism were told apart by a 13 V-J model.

This clonotype appeared many times. Its antigen is undetermined. Trimming cost V 6 bases and J 5 bases, with 14 bases left between them. The germline V gene encodes CDR1 SGHTA and CDR2 FQGNSA. The CDR3 totals 13 residues. From RNA transcripts, TCR beta CDR3 regions were amplified. A first-round RT-PCR of the TCR CDR3 used the HTBI primer set. TCRdb reanalysed the multiplex PCR reads using MiXCR and keeps one entry per CDR3 protein. The repertoire includes over 250,000 distinct CDR3 sequences, around 25% of them detected once, and 25% to 30% sits in the top ten. The chain is built from TRBV7-2 and TRBJ2-7; D gene uncertain. Input material: blood. The TCR comes from a man aged 40-49 years with Graves' hyperthyroidism that later progressed to Graves' ophthalmopathy. This CDR3 is CASRPSPGNEQYF. The CDR3 DNA follows: TGTGCCAGCAGGCCGTCCCCCGGTAACGAGCAGTACTTC.